Listed below are T cell receptor beta chains from one sample, sequenced in a study of cytomegalovirus exposure and HLA in healthy donors. TCRdb's table, derived via immunoSEQ multiplex PCR, lists solely in-frame clones and lacks some. The data show about 69,000 clones, around 96% seen once. Sequencing was carried out using PBMCs. The source of these receptors is a woman between 18 and 29 years old in good health and CMV-seropositive. Each CDR3 is given with its conserved first and last residue. The order of the fields is D gene, clone size, V gene, J gene, CDR3 DNA, CDR3 protein. D genes are given only for firm matches. Size values are once, few and many counts, or a class for expanded clones, and some rows have none.

.,.,TRBV13,TRBJ2-1,TGTGCCAGCAGCTTTAGCTTTCATTGGAATGAGCAGTTCTTC,CASSFSFHWNEQFF
TRBD1,.,TRBV5-1,TRBJ2-2,TGCGCCAGCAGCGTCCCCGGCGGGACAGGGGTTTACGGGCCGGAGCTGTTTTTT,CASSVPGGTGVYGPELFF
TRBD2,.,TRBV29-1,TRBJ2-1,TGCAGCGTTGAATGGTTAGCGGGAGATGGGGCTAATGAGCAGTTCTTC,CSVEWLAGDGANEQFF
.,.,TRBV30,TRBJ1-2,TGTGCCTGGAGGGTACAGGGAACTAACTATGGCTACACCTTC,CAWRVQGTNYGYTF
TRBD1,once,TRBV30,TRBJ2-4,TGTGCCTGGAGCGGGGACAGCAAAAACATTCAGTACTTC,CAWSGDSKNIQYF
.,.,TRBV28,TRBJ1-3,TGTGCCAGCAGTTTACTCGTAACACCGATCTCTGGAAACACCATATATTTT,CASSLLVTPISGNTIYF
.,once,TRBV13,TRBJ2-1,TGTGCCAGCAGCTTTTGGGGGCAGGGCGAATTTGGTAATGAGCAGTTCTTC,CASSFWGQGEFGNEQFF
TRBD2,.,TRBV7-7,TRBJ2-3,TGTGCTAGCAGCTTGGGGACTAGCGGGGGTTCCACAGATACGCAGTATTTT,CASSLGTSGGSTDTQYF
.,once,TRBV19,TRBJ1-1,TGTGCCAGTAGTGTGGCAGGGGCTGAAGCTTTCTTT,CASSVAGAEAFF
TRBD1,.,TRBV6-5,TRBJ1-6,TGTGCCAGCAGTTACTCAGAGGGGGCAGGTGCACCCCTCCACTTT,CASSYSEGAGAPLHF
TRBD1,.,TRBV19,TRBJ2-7,TGTGCCAGTAGTACGGTACCGGGACAGGGGTACGAGCAGTACTTC,CASSTVPGQGYEQYF
TRBD2,.,TRBV19,TRBJ2-7,TGTGCCAATGACCGGGACAGGGTCCCCGCACTAGCGGGAGAATCCTACGAGCAGTACTTC,CANDRDRVPALAGESYEQYF
.,.,TRBV4-3,TRBJ2-1,TGCGCCAGCAGCCAAGATTCCAGCGCTACCATCTCGAATGAGCAGTTCTTC,CASSQDSSATISNEQFF
TRBD1,.,TRBV28,TRBJ1-1,TGTGCCAGCAGTTTACGGGACAGGGGGATATTTGTACGAACTGAAGCTTTCTTT,CASSLRDRGIFVRTEAFF
.,.,TRBV5-1,TRBJ2-2,TGCGCCAGCAGCTTGGGTTCGAGGCAAGCGAACACCGGGGAGCTGTTTTTT,CASSLGSRQANTGELFF
TRBD2,.,TRBV29-1,TRBJ2-1,TGCAGCGTTAGGGGGAGACTAGCGGGAACGAATGAGCAGTTCTTC,CSVRGRLAGTNEQFF
.,.,TRBV6-5,TRBJ2-2,TGTGCCAGCAGAGGGGGTAGCGACCACACCGGGGAGCTGTTTTTT,CASRGGSDHTGELFF
.,.,TRBV27,TRBJ1-5,TGTGCCAGCAGTTTAGCTTCTAGCCAGCCCCAGCATTTT,CASSLASSQPQHF
.,.,TRBV5-1,TRBJ2-5,TGCGCCAGCAGCTTGGCCGTACTCAACACCCAGTACTTC,CASSLAVLNTQYF
.,.,TRBV15,TRBJ2-5,TGTGCCACCAGCAGGTCAGGTGGGGGGGCCTTGGAGACCCAGTACTTC,CATSRSGGGALETQYF
TRBD2,few,TRBV7-3,TRBJ2-7,TGTGCCAGCAGCCTATATGGACTAGCGGGATACGAGCAGTACTTC,CASSLYGLAGYEQYF
TRBD1,.,TRBV5-4,TRBJ2-1,TGTGCCAGCAGCTTGGGGGACAGGGTAGGGAATGAGCAGTTCTTC,CASSLGDRVGNEQFF
TRBD2,.,TRBV7-9,TRBJ2-1,TGTGCCACTCGTGGCGCGGGGGAGGACTCCTACAATGAGCAGTTCTTC,CATRGAGEDSYNEQFF
.,.,TRBV9,TRBJ1-1,TGTGCCAGCAGCGTAGCTACAGGCACTGAAGCTTTCTTT,CASSVATGTEAFF
TRBD2,.,TRBV10-3,TRBJ2-1,TGTGCCATCAGTGCCTTCGGCGGGGGTTTTGCCACCAATGAGCAGTTCTTC,CAISAFGGGFATNEQFF
.,once,TRBV28,TRBJ2-7,TGTGCCAGCAGTCAGGAACGCGAGCAGTACTTC,CASSQEREQYF
TRBD2,once,TRBV5-6,TRBJ2-5,TGTGCCAGCAACCCGGGAGGACCTCAAGAGACCCAGTACTTC,CASNPGGPQETQYF
.,.,TRBV7-7,TRBJ2-2,TGTGCTAGCAGCTCGACAGGGAACACCGGGGAGCTGTTTTTT,CASSSTGNTGELFF
TRBD2,.,TRBV18,TRBJ2-1,TGTGCCAGCTCACCATTTTCTCGCGGGAGTGGGAATGAGCAGTTCTTC,CASSPFSRGSGNEQFF
.,.,TRBV5-6,TRBJ2-3,TGTGCCAGCAGCTTGCAAACAGCTAATACGCAGTATTTT,CASSLQTANTQYF
TRBD1,.,TRBV29-1,TRBJ2-7,TGCAGCGTAGGTCAGGGGGCCTACGAGCAGTACTTC,CSVGQGAYEQYF
.,once,TRBV7-2,TRBJ2-5,TGTGCCAGCAGCTTGGGGGGAGGGGGGCAAGAGACCCAGTACTTC,CASSLGGGGQETQYF
.,.,TRBV6-6,TRBJ1-3,TGTGCCAGCAGTGACCTCGACAGCTCTGGAAACACCATATATTTT,CASSDLDSSGNTIYF
.,.,TRBV5-1,TRBJ2-3,TGCGCCAGCAGCTTGTTTTTGGGCGCCGGCACAGATACGCAGTATTTT,CASSLFLGAGTDTQYF
TRBD2,.,TRBV2,TRBJ2-3,TGTGCCAGCAGTGAAGCGCTAGCGGCGATCACAGATACGCAGTATTTT,CASSEALAAITDTQYF
.,.,TRBV4-2,TRBJ2-5,TGTGCCAGCAGCCAAGTTATTTCGGAGACCCAGTACTTC,CASSQVISETQYF
TRBD2,.,TRBV28,TRBJ2-7,TGTGCCAGCAATCCAAGCGGGACCTCCTCCTACGAGCAGTACTTC,CASNPSGTSSYEQYF
TRBD2,.,TRBV30,TRBJ2-1,TGTGCCTGGAGTGTACATTTGCGGGAGGGGAACAATGAGCAGTTCTTC,CAWSVHLREGNNEQFF
.,.,TRBV6-5,TRBJ2-7,TGTGCCAGCAGTCCCATCGGGGGAGCCTACGAGCAGTACTTC,CASSPIGGAYEQYF
TRBD1,.,TRBV9,TRBJ2-2,TGTGCCAGCAGCTCCGGACAGGGGACATACACCGGGGAGCTGTTTTTT,CASSSGQGTYTGELFF
TRBD2,.,TRBV30,TRBJ2-1,TGTGCCTGGAGTGTATCTAGCGGAGTTTATCATGAGCAGTTCTTC,CAWSVSSGVYHEQFF
.,.,TRBV19,TRBJ2-2,TGTGCCAGTAGTATTGTGGGGACACAGAACACCGGGGAGCTGTTTTTT,CASSIVGTQNTGELFF
.,.,TRBV6-5,TRBJ1-4,TGTGCCAGCAGTTACTTGGAGGATGAAAAACTGTTTTTT,CASSYLEDEKLFF
TRBD1,.,TRBV5-1,TRBJ2-1,TGCGCCAGCAGCTCACAGGGGAGCAATGAGCAGTTCTTC,CASSSQGSNEQFF